The source of this T cell receptor beta chain is a study of OX40 agonist ivuxolimab in advanced cancers. Looking at the study overall: The costimulatory receptor OX40 (CD134) was targeted by ivuxolimab, a fully human IgG2 agonistic monoclonal antibody. The dose-escalation cohort was about 86% male with a mean age of about 60 years, ranging from 23 to 79. The point of sequencing TCRbeta in the periphery was to test whether ivuxolimab changed TCR sequence diversity and drove clonal T-cell expansion. The monotherapy dose-escalation portion (N ≈ 55 patients) of the phase I ivuxolimab trial is reported in the paper. Among the 52 dose-escalation patients, some 19 had hepatocellular carcinoma, roughly 15 melanoma, 9 renal cell carcinoma and 9 head and neck cancer. Partial responses were achieved by three dose-escalation patients, of whom one had hepatocellular carcinoma and two had cutaneous melanoma. Intravenous ivuxolimab was administered to patients every 2 weeks at six dose levels: 0.01, 0.1, 0.3, 1.5, 3 and 10 mg/kg. Prior anti-PD-1, anti-PD-L1 or anti-CTLA-4 therapy was permitted, and less than 45% of dose-escalation patients had received checkpoint inhibitors.

Genomic DNA was isolated from the sorted cells so that the TCRbeta CDR3 region could be sequenced. The immunoSEQ Assay was used to sequence the TCRbeta CDR3 regions. TCRdb retrieved this table from immuneACCESS and kept in-frame rearrangements only. Not all clones are present; in checked studies, unresolved V genes account for under half, and no reason is known for the remainder. In all, the sample holds about 74,000 clones, and 85% to 95% of those were seen once. Of the sample, 4.5% to 7.5% falls within the top ten clones. The investigation overall reported the following: After ivuxolimab, more expanded clones were found on average in CD8+ T cells than in CD4+ T cells. Which antigens the clonally expanded peripheral T cells were specific for was not determined. Low levels of normalized T-cell clonal expansion were also seen in some patients who did not respond. Clonal expansion of both CD4+ and CD8+ blood T cells was observed from baseline to week 6 at doses 0.1 to 3.0 mg/kg. In partial responders in the 0.1-3.0 mg/kg groups, normalized peripheral clonal expansion was found to be among the lowest, especially among CD8+ T cells.

The trial excluded patients who had a history of autoimmune disease or were on systemic immunosuppression. In every dose cohort, peripheral blood was drawn for TCR sequencing at baseline, cycle 4 day 1, and cycle 7 day 1. Samples were obtained from an open-label, multicenter, first-in-human phase I dose-escalation trial of ivuxolimab. The trial enrolled adults with locally advanced or metastatic head and neck squamous cell, hepatocellular, melanoma or renal cell carcinoma. Before TCR sequencing, CD4+ and CD8+ T cells were separately sorted from peripheral blood. Its CDR3 holds 14 amino acids, cysteine through phenylalanine. This entry keeps only the CDR3 DNA: 42 bases, framed from base 1. V is reduced by 1 base and J by 6 bases, leaving a spacing of 13 bases between them. CDR1 and CDR2, looked up from the germline V gene, are SGDLS and YYNGEE. A word on this clone: Its binding antigen is unknown. No much larger clone is present one base from it, and per-base qualities are unavailable.

Sequenced material: CD4+ or CD8+ T cells sorted from blood, taken in a trial of the OX40 agonist ivuxolimab. The V and J segments used are TRBV9 and TRBJ1-1; the D gene lacks a confident call. The receptor comes from an adult with an advanced solid tumor such as melanoma, head and neck, liver or kidney cancer. The CDR3 has the sequence CASSVLGFGAEAFF. The bases are TGTGCCAGCAGCGTATTAGGGTTTGGTGCTGAAGCTTTCTTT.